Below, 21 T cell receptor beta chains from the same sample are listed, as sequenced in a study of post-analysis software for immune sequencing data (dated by TCRdb to about 2015). Library construction relied on PCR. Sequenced on an Illumina HiSeq 2500. To reduce PCR and sequencing biases, unique molecular identifiers were incorporated into the TCR beta cDNA libraries. TCRdb itself trimmed the public reads at Q25 with fastp, ran MiXCR and retained productive beta chains. Under each unique CDR3 protein, matching rows form one entry showing the most common genes and DNA. The sample data list about 540,000 distinct CDR3 sequences, and around a third of these were observed just once. Clones ranked in the top ten supply 5% to 6% of the sample. The paper as a whole reports these results and caveats: Patients showed significantly higher frequencies than controls for roughly five TRBV segments, among them TRBV5-6, TRBV5-1 and TRBV20-1.

These TCRs' antigens remain unknown. The sample comprised blood. These receptors were collected from a girl younger than 18 with multiple sclerosis.

The V and J genes are TRBV20-1 and TRBJ2-1; the match to TRBD1 covers 7 bases. CDR3 length: 14 residues. Trimming took 4 bases from V and 7 from J; bases not matched to a gene: 10. Germline lookup yields CDR1 DFQATT and CDR2 SNEGSKA (reference sequence). The CDR3 loop is CSAIGDSRQNEQFF. In DNA, the CDR3 is TGCAGTGCTATAGGGGACAGTCGCCAAAATGAGCAGTTCTTC.

The V call is TRBV18, the J call TRBJ2-1; 9 nucleotides line up with TRBD2. V was clipped by 2 bases and J by 2 bases; unmatched bases: 13. Germline V gene lookup returns CDR1 KGHSH and CDR2 LQKENI. CDR3 length equals 19 residues. The CDR3 nucleotides read TGTGCCAGCTCACCAACGGCTAGCGGGGACCTGAGCCCCTACAATGAGCAGTTCTTC. It encodes CASSPTASGDLSPYNEQFF.

The chain has TRBV5-1 and TRBJ2-1; TRBD1 might be the D (5 bases). Germline V gives CDR1 SGHRS, CDR2 YFSETQ. Trimming cost V 4 bases and J 7 bases, with 15 bases left between them. The CDR3 sequence is 14 residues long. The CDR3 DNA reads TGCGCCAGCAGCGACACAAGGGGTGGGAATGAGCAGTTCTTC. It is translated as CASSDTRGGNEQFF.

Details on this clonotype: This sequence may be a read error, since a much larger clone differs from it by one base. The chain links TRBV10-3 to TRBJ1-5; no clear D. From germline, CDR1 is ENHRY and CDR2 SYGVKD. Trimming removed 0 bases at V and 6 bases at J, with 3 bases between. This CDR3 comprises 12 residues. CDR3 nucleotide sequence: TGTGCCATCAGTGAGTCGGGTCAGCCCCAGCATTTT. It specifies CAISESGQPQHF.

This clonotype was seen only a few times. The rearrangement links TRBV15 to TRBJ2-5; 11 nucleotides match TRBD2. Trimming took 8 bases from V and 0 from J; bases not matched to a gene: 8. The CDR3 is made up of 16 amino acids. Germline V CDR1 and CDR2: LNHNV, YYDKDF (reference sequence). Here the CDR3 DNA reads TGTGCCACCCGTGGTTCGGGACTAGCGGACCAAGAGACCCAGTACTTC. It encodes CATRGSGLADQETQYF. Variable domain in full (rest from reference TRBV15 and TRBJ2-5): DAMVIQNPRYQVTQFGKPVTLSCSQTLNHNVMYWYQQKSSQAPKLLFHYYDKDFNNEADTPDNFQSRRPNTSFCFLDIRSPGLGDTAMYLCATRGSGLADQETQYFGPGTRLLVL.

The V and J genes are TRBV14 and TRBJ1-5; 7 bases match TRBD1. The trim removed 4 bases at V and 8 bases at J, leaving 5 bases unmatched. The germline CDR1 and CDR2 sequences are SGHDN and FVKESK. This CDR3 region has 13 residues. The DNA of the CDR3 is TGTGCCAGCAGCCGGACCAGGGGGGAGCCCCAGCATTTT. The encoded protein is CASSRTRGEPQHF.

This sequence joins TRBV20-1 and TRBJ2-1; TRBD1 agrees at 8 bases. Germline V lookup: CDR1 DFQATT, CDR2 SNEGSKA (reference sequence). The CDR3 sequence is 15 residues long. V shed 0 bases and J 5 bases; nucleotides not matched to a gene: 6. The CDR3 loop is CSARDPRGPNNEQFF. The CDR3 bases are TGCAGTGCTAGAGACCCCAGGGGGCCTAACAATGAGCAGTTCTTC.

This clonotype was recorded a few times. The chain recombines TRBV9 with TRBJ2-3; D gene uncertain. Trimming shortened V by 3 bases and J by 6 bases, and 8 bases separated the two germline ends. The germline V gene encodes CDR1 SGDLS and CDR2 YYNGEE. This CDR3 comprises 12 residues. CDR3 region: CASSDGPDTQYF. In DNA, the CDR3 is TGTGCCAGCAGCGACGGGCCGGATACGCAGTATTTT.

This clonotype was counted between two and nine times. This chain joins TRBV27 and TRBJ1-6; D may be TRBD1 (6 bases). The V end lost 5 bases, the J end lost 2 bases, and 13 bases lay between the germline ends. The CDR3 length is 16 residues. CDR1 is MNHEY and CDR2 is SMNVEV in the germline V gene (reference sequence). For the CDR3, the DNA is TGTGCCAGCAGTGGGCAGCGGACAGCCTATAATTCACCCCTCCACTTT. This sequence encodes CASSGQRTAYNSPLHF.

The chain joins TRBV5-1 to TRBJ2-7, with 9 bases matching TRBD2. Germline CDR1 and CDR2: SGHRS and YFSETQ. The CDR3 has 17 amino acids. The trim removed 1 base at V and 0 bases at J, leaving 8 bases unmatched. CDR3 sequence: CASSLSASGVSSYEQYF. As DNA, the CDR3 is TGCGCCAGCAGCTTGTCGGCTAGCGGGGTCAGCTCCTACGAGCAGTACTTC.

V usage is TRBV12-3 or TRBV12-4 and J usage is TRBJ1-2; D ambiguous. This CDR3 region has 14 residues. V shed 6 bases and J shed 4 bases, with 15 bases lying between them. CDR3 loop: CASSFPGKLYGYTF. For the CDR3, the DNA is TGTGCCAGCAGCTTCCCGGGAAAACTCTATGGCTACACCTTC.

The rearrangement uses TRBV24-1 and TRBJ2-1, with D uncertain. The CDR3 contains 11 residues. Trimming removed 7 bases at V and 9 bases at J, with 9 bases between. Germline V gene lookup returns CDR1 KGHDR and CDR2 SFDVKD. The CDR3 coding sequence is TGTGCCACCAGCGCTTCTTTTGAGCAGTTCTTC. This sequence encodes CATSASFEQFF.

A few counts support this clonotype. The chain is built from TRBV7-9 and TRBJ1-1; D not certain. The CDR3 contains 12 residues. Trimming took off 3 bases at V and 4 bases at J, with 6 bases between the two ends. CDR1 and CDR2 from the germline V gene are SEHNR and FQNEAQ (reference sequence). The CDR3 here is CASSFRFTEAFF. The CDR3 DNA sequence: TGTGCCAGCAGCTTCAGGTTCACTGAAGCTTTCTTT.

The chain has TRBV9 and TRBJ2-4, with D perhaps TRBD1 (6 bases). The DNA end is a closer match to TRBJ2-7, so the J assignment may be wrong. This CDR3 is built from 16 residues. The germline gives CDR1 SGDLS, CDR2 YYNGEE. The CDR3 is CASSGPPEQGPYEQYF. The CDR3 nucleotides are TGTGCCAGCAGCGGGCCTCCGGAACAGGGACCCTACGAGCAGTACTTC.

The chain couples TRBV7-2 to TRBJ2-5; TRBD2 matches 7 bases. Trimming cost V 3 bases and J 2 bases; bases outside gene matches: 9. The CDR3 runs to 16 residues. The germline gives CDR1 SGHTA, CDR2 FQGNSA. The CDR3 bases are TGTGCCAGCAGCTTTGCCCCCGGGGGGAGGCAAGAGACCCAGTACTTC. Its protein product is CASSFAPGGRQETQYF. Together with reference TRBV7-2 and TRBJ2-5, the CDR3 gives the full variable domain: GAGVSQSPSNKVTEKGKDVELRCDPISGHTALYWYRQSLGQGLEFLIYFQGNSAPDKSGLPSDRFSAERTGGSVSTLTIQRTQQEDSAVYLCASSFAPGGRQETQYFGPGTRLLVL.

The chain joins TRBV11-2 to TRBJ2-1; TRBD2 agrees at 9 bases. After removal of 7 bases from V and 9 bases from J, the junction contained 7 bases not matched to a gene. The length of the CDR3 is 13 residues. Germline loops: CDR1 SGHAT, CDR2 FQNNGV. The CDR3 region is CASIGSGSGEQFF. In nucleotides, the CDR3 is TGTGCCAGCATAGGTAGCGGGAGCGGTGAGCAGTTCTTC.

CDR3 in DNA: TGTGCCAGCAGGCCGGGTTCTAACTATGGCTACACCTTC. Encoded protein: CASRPGSNYGYTF. The chain recombines TRBV6-6 with TRBJ1-2; the D is unclear. The germline CDR1 and CDR2 sequences are MNHNY and SVGAGI (reference sequence). The V end was cut by 6 bases, the J end by 0 bases, with 8 bases between. This CDR3 has 13 amino acids.

The chain links TRBV3-1 to TRBJ2-3; D possibly corresponds to TRBD2 (6 bases). The V end was cut by 4 bases, the J end by 6 bases, with 14 bases between. Germline assignment: CDR1 LGHDT and CDR2 YNNKEL (reference sequence). This CDR3 comprises 14 residues. The CDR3 DNA sequence: TGTGCCAGCAGCCCCCACGCTAGCGAGGATACGCAGTATTTT. Encoded protein: CASSPHASEDTQYF.

This clonotype was counted between two and nine times. The CDR3 DNA sequence: TGTGCCAGCAGGACGGGACAATCAAGAGAGACCCAGTACTTC. This codes for CASRTGQSRETQYF. V gene TRBV5-5 combines with J gene TRBJ2-5; D may be TRBD1 (6 bases). This CDR3 contains 14 residues. V lost 5 bases, J lost 4 bases, and 15 bases lay in between. In germline, CDR1 is SGHKS, CDR2 YYEKEE (reference sequence).

This clonotype occurred a few times. This chain connects TRBV13 to TRBJ2-4, with D maybe TRBD1 (6 bases). Per the germline V gene, CDR1 is PRHDT and CDR2 is FYEKMQ (reference sequence). The CDR3 is 17 residues long. V shed 7 bases and J shed 7 bases, with 26 bases lying between them. The CDR3 sequence: CASTDSHWGRFGNIQYF. In nucleotides, the CDR3 is TGTGCCAGCACCGACTCACATTGGGGGCGGTTTGGCAACATTCAGTACTTC.

J is TRBJ2-5 and V is TRBV7-9, with D tentatively TRBD1 (6 bases). Trimming cost V 5 bases and J 5 bases, with 15 bases left between them. Looked up from germline, CDR1 is SEHNR and CDR2 is FQNEAQ (reference sequence). The CDR3 extends over 14 amino acids. The CDR3 here is CASSRVGGAETQYF. The DNA of the CDR3 is TGTGCCAGCAGCCGTGTTGGGGGCGCGGAGACCCAGTACTTC.